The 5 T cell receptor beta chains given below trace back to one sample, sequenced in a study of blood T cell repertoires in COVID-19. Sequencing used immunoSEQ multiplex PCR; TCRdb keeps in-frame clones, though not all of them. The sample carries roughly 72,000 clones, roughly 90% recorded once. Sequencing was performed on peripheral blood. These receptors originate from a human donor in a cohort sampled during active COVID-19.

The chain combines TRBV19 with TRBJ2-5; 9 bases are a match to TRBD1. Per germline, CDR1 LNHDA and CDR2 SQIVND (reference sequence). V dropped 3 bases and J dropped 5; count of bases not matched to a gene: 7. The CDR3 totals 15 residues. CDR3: CASSILDRGVETQYF. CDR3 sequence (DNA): TGTGCCAGTAGTATCCTAGACAGGGGGGTGGAGACCCAGTACTTC. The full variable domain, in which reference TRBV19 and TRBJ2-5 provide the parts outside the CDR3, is DGGITQSPKYLFRKEGQNVTLSCEQNLNHDAMYWYRQDPGQGLRLIYYSQIVNDFQKGDIAEGYSVSREKKESFPLTVTSAQKNPTAFYLCASSILDRGVETQYFGPGTRLLVL.

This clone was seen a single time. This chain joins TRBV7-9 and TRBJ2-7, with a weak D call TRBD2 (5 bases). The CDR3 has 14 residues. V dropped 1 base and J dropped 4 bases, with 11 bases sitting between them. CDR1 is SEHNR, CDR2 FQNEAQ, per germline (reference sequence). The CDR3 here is CASSLVVPGYEQYF. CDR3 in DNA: TGTGCCAGCAGCTTAGTGGTCCCGGGGTACGAGCAGTACTTC.

This chain's CDR3 is CASRGLSYGYTF. The CDR3 bases are TGTGCCAGCAGGGGGCTCAGCTATGGCTACACCTTC. The rearrangement links TRBV28 to TRBJ1-2, with a weak D call TRBD1 (5 bases). CDR3 length: 12 amino acids. The germline V gene encodes CDR1 MDHEN and CDR2 SYDVKM. Trimming removed 6 bases from V and 4 bases from J, with 9 bases in between.

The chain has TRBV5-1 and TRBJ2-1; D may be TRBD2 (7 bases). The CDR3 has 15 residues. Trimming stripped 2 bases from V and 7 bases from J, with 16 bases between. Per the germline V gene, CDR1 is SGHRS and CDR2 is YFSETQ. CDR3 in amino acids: CASSFRQGGGNEQFF. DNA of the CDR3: TGCGCCAGCAGCTTTCGGCAGGGAGGGGGGAATGAGCAGTTCTTC.

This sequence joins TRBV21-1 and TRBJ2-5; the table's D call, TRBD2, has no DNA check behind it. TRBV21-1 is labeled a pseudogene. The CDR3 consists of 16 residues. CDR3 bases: TGTGCCAGCCCCAGGGGCACTAGCGGGCCTGGGGAGACCCAGTACTTC. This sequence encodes CASPRGTSGPGETQYF.